Sequencing of this T cell receptor (beta chain) was carried out in a study of blood T cell repertoires in COVID-19. The CDR3 is 15 amino acids. V shed 5 bases, J shed 7 bases, and the junction held 9 bases outside the gene matches. CDR1 and CDR2 (germline): SEHNR, FQNEAQ (reference sequence). As processed by the authors: Nucleated cell number was recorded as an estimate derived from reference gene primer amplification. Clones were read by immunoSEQ multiplex PCR, and TCRdb kept only the in-frame ones, dropping some. V and J calls plus clone size are reproduced from that table; the DNA served to infer D and trimming. The table shows about 130,000 clones, with more than 60% occurring only once.

The chain employs TRBV7-9 and TRBJ1-4; 8 positions match TRBD1. Sequenced material: peripheral blood. The sequence was collected from a woman in her seventies with acute or convalescent COVID-19. The CDR3 coding sequence is TGTGCCAGCAGCCTACGACAGGGGTCGTTTGAAAAACTGTTTTTT. It codes for CASSLRQGSFEKLFF.